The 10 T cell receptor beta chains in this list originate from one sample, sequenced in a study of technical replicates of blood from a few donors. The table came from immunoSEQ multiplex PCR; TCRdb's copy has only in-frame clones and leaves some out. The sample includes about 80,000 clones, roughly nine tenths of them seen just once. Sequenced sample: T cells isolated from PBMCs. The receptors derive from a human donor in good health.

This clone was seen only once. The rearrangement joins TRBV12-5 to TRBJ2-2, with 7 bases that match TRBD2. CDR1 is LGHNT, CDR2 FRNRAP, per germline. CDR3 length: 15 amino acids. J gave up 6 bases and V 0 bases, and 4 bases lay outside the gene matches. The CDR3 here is CASGLVGLEAGELFF. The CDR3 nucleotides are TGTGCTAGTGGTTTGGTTGGACTAGAGGCCGGGGAGCTGTTTTTT.

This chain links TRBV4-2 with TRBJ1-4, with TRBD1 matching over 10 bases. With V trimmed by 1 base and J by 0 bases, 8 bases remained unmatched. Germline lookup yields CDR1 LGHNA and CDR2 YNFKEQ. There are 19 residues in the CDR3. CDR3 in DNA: TGTGCCAGCAGCCAAGTGTGGACAGGGGGGGTCGCAACTAATGAAAAACTGTTTTTT. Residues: CASSQVWTGGVATNEKLFF.

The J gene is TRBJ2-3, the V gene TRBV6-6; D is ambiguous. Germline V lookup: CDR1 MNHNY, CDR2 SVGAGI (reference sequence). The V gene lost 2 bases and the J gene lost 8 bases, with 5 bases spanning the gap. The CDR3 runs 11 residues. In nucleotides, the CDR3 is TGTGCCAGCAGTTACGAGGCTACGCAGTATTTT. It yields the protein CASSYEATQYF.

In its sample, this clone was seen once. The CDR3 loop is CASSANPGTDTQYF. In DNA form, the CDR3 reads TGTGCCAGCAGCGCGAACCCGGGCACAGATACGCAGTATTTT. The chain carries TRBV5-4 and TRBJ2-3; D is unclear. V gave up 4 bases and J gave up 1 base, with 10 bases separating them. The CDR3 has 14 residues. The germline CDR1 and CDR2 sequences are SGHNT and YYREEE (reference sequence).

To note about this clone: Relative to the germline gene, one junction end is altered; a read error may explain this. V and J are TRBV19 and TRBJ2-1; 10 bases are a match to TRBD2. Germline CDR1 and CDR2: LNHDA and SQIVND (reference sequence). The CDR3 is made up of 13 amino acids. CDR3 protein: CATRTSGYNEQFF. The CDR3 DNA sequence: TGCGCCACCAGGACTAGCGGCTACAATGAGCAGTTCTTC.

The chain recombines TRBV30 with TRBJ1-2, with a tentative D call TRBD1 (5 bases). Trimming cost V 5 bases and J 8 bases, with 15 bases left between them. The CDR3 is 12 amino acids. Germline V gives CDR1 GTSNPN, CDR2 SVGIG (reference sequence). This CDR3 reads CAWDTGVWGYTF. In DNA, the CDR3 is TGTGCCTGGGACACAGGAGTATGGGGCTACACCTTC.

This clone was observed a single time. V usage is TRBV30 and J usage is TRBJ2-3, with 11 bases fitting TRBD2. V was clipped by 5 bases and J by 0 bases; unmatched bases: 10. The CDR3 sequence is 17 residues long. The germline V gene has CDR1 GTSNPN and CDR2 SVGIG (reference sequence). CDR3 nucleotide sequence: TGTGCCTGGGAGTTTACTCGGACTAGCGGGAGCACAGATACGCAGTATTTT. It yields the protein CAWEFTRTSGSTDTQYF.

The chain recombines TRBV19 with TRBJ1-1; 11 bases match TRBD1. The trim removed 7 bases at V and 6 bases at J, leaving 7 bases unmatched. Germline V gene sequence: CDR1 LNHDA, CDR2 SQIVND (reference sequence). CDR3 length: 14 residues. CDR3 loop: CASTPGQGVSEAFF. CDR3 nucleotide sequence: TGTGCCAGTACCCCGGGACAGGGGGTTTCTGAAGCTTTCTTT.

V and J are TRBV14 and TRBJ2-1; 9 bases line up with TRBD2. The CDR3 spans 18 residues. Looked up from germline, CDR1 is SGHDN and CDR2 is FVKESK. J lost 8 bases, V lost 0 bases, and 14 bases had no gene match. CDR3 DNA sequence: TGTGCCAGCAGCCAAGATCTATCCGCGCGCGGGAGGGCCGATGAGCAGTTCTTC. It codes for CASSQDLSARGRADEQFF. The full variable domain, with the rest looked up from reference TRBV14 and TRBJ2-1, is EAGVTQFPSHSVIEKGQTVTLRCDPISGHDNLYWYRRVMGKEIKFLLHFVKESKQDESGMPNNRFLAERTGGTYSTLKVQPAELEDSGVYFCASSQDLSARGRADEQFFGPGTRLTVL.

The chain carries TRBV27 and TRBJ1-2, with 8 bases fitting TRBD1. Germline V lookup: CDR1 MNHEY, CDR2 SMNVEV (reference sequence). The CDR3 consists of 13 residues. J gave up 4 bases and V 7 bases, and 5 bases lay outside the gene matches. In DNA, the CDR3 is TGTGCCAGCACCCGGACAGGGAGCTATGGCTACACCTTC. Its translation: CASTRTGSYGYTF.